The rows below give T cell receptor beta chains drawn from one sample of a study of technical replicates of blood from a few donors. Assay used: immunoSEQ multiplex PCR; TCRdb lists only in-frame clones, some missing. The table lists about 16,000 clones, roughly 91% of them singletons. The sequenced sample consisted of PBMCs. All receptors come from a human donor in good health. The CDR3 runs from the conserved cysteine through the conserved F or W. The D gene is left open where the match is weak. Size values are once, few and many counts, or a class for expanded clones, and some rows have none.

TRBV5-1	NA	NA	13	TRBJ2-5	TGCGCCAGCAGCTTGACTACCCAAGAGACCCAGTACTTC	CASSLTTQETQYF
TRBV7-2	NA	NA	14	TRBJ1-1	TGTGCCAGCAGCTTGACGTGGGCTAACACTGAAGCTTTCTTT	CASSLTWANTEAFF
TRBV5-4	NA	TRBD2	17	TRBJ2-2	TGTGCCAGCAGCTTGGCTAGCGGGAGGGTGAACACCGGGGAGCTGTTTTTT	CASSLASGRVNTGELFF
TRBV7-2	NA	NA	16	TRBJ2-1	TGTGCCAGCAGCTACCCCGGGGGAAGCTCCTACAATGAGCAGTTCTTC	CASSYPGGSSYNEQFF
TRBV2	NA	TRBD2	15	TRBJ2-1	TGTGCCAGCAGTGTCTGGCGGGAGGAAAACAATGAGCAGTTCTTC	CASSVWREENNEQFF
TRBV19	NA	NA	15	TRBJ1-1	TGTGCCAGTAGCCTCTACCGGGGAGTGAACACTGAAGCTTTCTTT	CASSLYRGVNTEAFF
TRBV18	NA	NA	16	TRBJ1-1	TGTGCCAGCTCACCACTTTTGGACAGCAGGAACACTGAAGCTTTCTTT	CASSPLLDSRNTEAFF
TRBV9	NA	NA	14	TRBJ1-1	TGTGCCAGCAGCCGCGGTAGGGAGGGCATTGAAGCTTTCTTT	CASSRGREGIEAFF
TRBV5-1	NA	TRBD2	11	TRBJ2-1	TGCGCCAGCAGCATCGGGACTACGTCGTTCTTC	CASSIGTTSFF
TRBV5-5	NA	TRBD1	14	TRBJ2-7	TGTGCCAGCAGCACGGACAGGGGGCCGTACGAGCAGTACTTC	CASSTDRGPYEQYF
TRBV5-1	NA	TRBD2	15	TRBJ2-1	TGCGCCAGCAGCATGACTAGCGACCCTTACAATGAGCAGTTCTTC	CASSMTSDPYNEQFF
TRBV29-1	once	TRBD2	13	TRBJ2-3	TGCAGCTCGGGACTAGCGGGGGCAGATACGCAGTATTTT	CSSGLAGADTQYF
TRBV15	NA	NA	14	TRBJ1-3	TGTGCCACCACAGGCAGTCTGGCTGGAAACACCATATATTTT	CATTGSLAGNTIYF
TRBV15	NA	NA	14	TRBJ1-2	TGTGCCACCAGCACGGACAGCTCTAACTATGGCTACACCTTC	CATSTDSSNYGYTF
TRBV19	NA	NA	12	TRBJ2-5	TGTGCCAGTCGGTCGGGGTTCGAGACCCAGTACTTC	CASRSGFETQYF
TRBV6-5	NA	NA	12	TRBJ2-5	TGTGCCAGCAGTTCAACACAAGAGACCCAGTACTTC	CASSSTQETQYF
TRBV4-2	NA	NA	14	TRBJ1-2	TGTGCCAGCTCCTCAGGAGGGCCCGGCTATGGCTACACCTTC	CASSSGGPGYGYTF
TRBV6-1	once	TRBD2	15	TRBJ2-1	TGTGCCAGCAGTCCCCCCCCGGGAGGCCCCGGTGAGCAGTTCTTC	CASSPPPGGPGEQFF
TRBV18	NA	TRBD1	17	TRBJ2-6	TGTGCCAGCTCACCACAGACAGGGAACGCTGGGGCCAACGTCCTGACTTTC	CASSPQTGNAGANVLTF
TRBV5-1	NA	NA	15	TRBJ1-1	TGCGCCAGCAGCTTGGTCCCCGGGGGGAACACTGAAGCTTTCTTT	CASSLVPGGNTEAFF
TRBV10-3	NA	TRBD1	14	TRBJ2-2	TGTGCCATCACCCCGGGACAGGACACCGGGGAGCTGTTTTTT	CAITPGQDTGELFF
TRBV6-5	once	TRBD1	15	TRBJ1-4	TGTGCCAGCAGTTACTCGATCAGGGGGGATGAAAAACTGTTTTTT	CASSYSIRGDEKLFF
TRBV14	NA	NA	15	TRBJ2-7	TGTGCCAGCAGCCAAAACGTAGACAGGTCCTACGAGCAGTACTTC	CASSQNVDRSYEQYF
TRBV28	NA	TRBD2	16	TRBJ2-5	TGTGCCAGCAGCCTTGGACTAGCGGGAGTAAAAGAGACCCAGTACTTC	CASSLGLAGVKETQYF
TRBV4-1	NA	NA	16	TRBJ2-3	TGCGCCAGCAGCCAAGCGGCGGTAGCGTCCACAGATACGCAGTATTTT	CASSQAAVASTDTQYF
TRBV27	NA	NA	16	TRBJ2-1	TGTGCCAGCAGTTTATTTCGGGGGATCTCCTACAATGAGCAGTTCTTC	CASSLFRGISYNEQFF
TRBV5-6	NA	TRBD2	16	TRBJ2-5	TGTGCCAGCAGCTTGGAAACTAGCGGGAGGAGTGAGACCCAGTACTTC	CASSLETSGRSETQYF
TRBV15	NA	NA	15	TRBJ1-5	TGTGCCACCAGCAGAGATAGACACGAGAATCAGCCCCAGCATTTT	CATSRDRHENQPQHF
TRBV2	NA	NA	13	TRBJ2-1	TGTGCCAGCTTGGCAGGAAAGATCGGTGAGCAGTTCTTC	CASLAGKIGEQFF
TRBV9	NA	NA	15	TRBJ2-5	TGTGCCAGCAGCGTACTAGGGGCGGTTAGGGAGACCCAGTACTTC	CASSVLGAVRETQYF
TRBV5-6	NA	NA	12	TRBJ2-2	TGTGCCAGCACCTTATCCTCCGGGGAGCTGTTTTTT	CASTLSSGELFF
TRBV11-2	NA	TRBD2	15	TRBJ2-1	TGTGCCAGCAGCTCCCCAGCGGGAGGGCCCTATGAGCAGTTCTTC	CASSSPAGGPYEQFF
TRBV19	NA	NA	13	TRBJ2-3	TGTGCCAGTAGTATAGGAGCAACAGATACGCAGTATTTT	CASSIGATDTQYF
TRBV27	NA	TRBD1	15	TRBJ1-5	TGTGCCAGCAGTTTAGGACAGGGAGGCAATCAGCCCCAGCATTTT	CASSLGQGGNQPQHF
TRBV4-2	NA	NA	13	TRBJ2-3	TGTGCCAGCAGCCAAGCGGAGGCCGGTACGCAGTATTTT	CASSQAEAGTQYF